This TCR beta chain originates from a study of blood T cell repertoires in COVID-19. Background on the study: The samples span acute and convalescent COVID-19 from the United States, Italy and Spain. T cells, B-cell-depleted T cells, or PBMCs provided the cDNA or gDNA that served as material.

Source study methods: Nucleated cell counts were estimated from reference gene primer amplification. Assay: immunoSEQ multiplex PCR; the TCRdb copy retains only in-frame clones and omits some. The V and J calls and clone size come from that table; D and trimming were worked out from the DNA. The repertoire holds 200,000 to 250,000 clones, with 65% to 90% as singletons. V lost 2 bases to trimming and J lost 2 bases; unmatched junction nucleotides: 6. CDR3 length equals 15 residues. CDR1 is SGHDT and CDR2 is YYEEEE in the germline V gene. Cohort 3 donors counted as recovered after two negative PCRs, clearance, or resolved symptoms.

The sample consisted of PBMCs or T cells enriched from blood (not recorded which). This chain uses TRBV5-6 with TRBJ1-1, with 7 bases fitting TRBD1. This sequence originates from a man between 35 and 55 years old who had recovered from COVID-19. The CDR3 protein is CASSLPGQPNTEAFF. CDR3 bases: TGTGCCAGCAGCTTACCGGGACAGCCCAACACTGAAGCTTTCTTT.